Sequencing of this T cell receptor (beta chain) was carried out in a study of beta chain features in type 1 diabetes. Of the isolated RNA, all was reverse transcribed, and so the sequenced material was expressed TCRB transcripts. Data came from immunoSEQ multiplex PCR; TCRdb stores just in-frame clones and leaves some out. Among about 170,000 clones listed, approximately 8% were seen once. General observations from the study: TCRB CDR3s were moderately but significantly shorter in Type 1 diabetes patients in all four CD4+ subsets.

Concerning this clone itself: The target antigen is unknown.

The sequence derives from a man aged 18 to 35 with type 1 diabetes. Specimen: central memory CD4+ T cells from blood.

The CDR3 protein is CATSSARQGGGYTF. The CDR3 nucleotides are TGTGCCACCAGCAGTGCCCGACAGGGGGGCGGCTACACCTTC. This rearrangement joins TRBV15 to TRBJ1-2, with 9 nucleotides matching TRBD1. The CDR3 loop spans 14 amino acids. The trim removed 3 bases at V and 8 bases at J, leaving 7 bases unmatched. Per the germline V gene, CDR1 is LNHNV and CDR2 is YYDKDF (reference sequence).